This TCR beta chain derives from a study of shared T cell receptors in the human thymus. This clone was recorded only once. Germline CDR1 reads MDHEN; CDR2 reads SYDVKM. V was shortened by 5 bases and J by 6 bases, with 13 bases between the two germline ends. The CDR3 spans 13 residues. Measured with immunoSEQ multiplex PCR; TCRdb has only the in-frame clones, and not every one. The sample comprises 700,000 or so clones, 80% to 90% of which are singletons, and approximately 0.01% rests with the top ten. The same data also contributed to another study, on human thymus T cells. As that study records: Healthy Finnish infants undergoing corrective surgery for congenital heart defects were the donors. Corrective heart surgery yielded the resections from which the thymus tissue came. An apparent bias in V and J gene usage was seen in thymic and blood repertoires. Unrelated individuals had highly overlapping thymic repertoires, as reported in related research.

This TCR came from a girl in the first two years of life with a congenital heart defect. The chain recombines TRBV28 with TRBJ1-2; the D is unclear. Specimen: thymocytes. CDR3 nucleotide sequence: TGTGCCAGCAGTATTTACCGATACAATGGCTACACCTTC. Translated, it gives CASSIYRYNGYTF.